This paragraph reports one TCR beta chain. TCRdb's table, derived via immunoSEQ multiplex PCR, lists solely in-frame clones and lacks some. The profile shows about 150,000 clones, roughly 94% of them singletons. This specimen comes from a study of control samples from healthy donors and cancer patients. The V and J ends lost 1 base and 7 bases respectively, with 12 bases between them. There are 14 residues in the CDR3. Germline assignment: CDR1 SGHRS and CDR2 YFSETQ. This TCR derives from a man in his forties or fifties in good health. V and J are TRBV5-1 and TRBJ2-1; D is possibly TRBD2 (6 bases). Sequenced: blood. CDR3 nucleotides: TGCGCCAGCAGCTTGTCGCGGGGAACGAATGAGCAGTTCTTC. Its translation is CASSLSRGTNEQFF.